The table lists the clone carrying this T cell receptor beta chain with many counts. Its antigen is not identified. Only patients with CD8+CD57+ cell expansion on flow cytometry were chosen for sequencing. A severe acquired aplastic anemia diagnosis applied to all patients. Per the germline V gene, CDR1 is DFQATT and CDR2 is SNEGSKA (reference sequence). The CDR3 spans 16 residues. The germline V and J ends were trimmed by 0 bases and 0 bases, with 12 bases remaining between them. The TCR beta profiling, which covered VDJ combination and CDR3 sequence, was carried out using genomic DNA as the template. TCRdb analysed the reads with MiXCR anew, one entry per CDR3 protein. The top ten hold nearly 0.85% of the sample, which has around 430,000 distinct CDR3 sequences, under 40% seen once. This record comes from a study of CD8+CD57+ T cells in acquired aplastic anemia. Study-wide context: Sorted CD4+ and CD8+ cells gave an average of approximately 3.1 ug of DNA. The study, taken as a whole, reports: The number of CD8+ CDR3 sequences shared by patients and controls was twenty-nine.

Input material: sorted CD4+, CD8+, or CD8+CD57+ T cells (not recorded which) from PBMCs. The source is a human donor with aplastic anemia. The V call is TRBV20-1, the J call TRBJ1-5; D is undetermined. As DNA, the CDR3 is TGCAGTGCTAGAGAACTTCTTCGTTTTAGCAATCAGCCCCAGCATTTT. It specifies CSARELLRFSNQPQHF.